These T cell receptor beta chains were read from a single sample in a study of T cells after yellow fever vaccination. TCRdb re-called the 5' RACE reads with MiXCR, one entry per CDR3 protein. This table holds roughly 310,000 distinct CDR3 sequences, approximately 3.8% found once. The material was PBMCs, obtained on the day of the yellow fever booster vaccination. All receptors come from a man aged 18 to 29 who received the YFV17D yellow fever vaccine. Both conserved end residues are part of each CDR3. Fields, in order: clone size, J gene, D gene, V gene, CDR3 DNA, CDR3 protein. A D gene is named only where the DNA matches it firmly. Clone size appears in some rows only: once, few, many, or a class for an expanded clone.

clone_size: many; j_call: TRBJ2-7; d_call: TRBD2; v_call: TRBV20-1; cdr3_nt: TGCAGCGCGACTAGCGGGACCTCCTACGAGCAGTACTTC; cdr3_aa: CSATSGTSYEQYF
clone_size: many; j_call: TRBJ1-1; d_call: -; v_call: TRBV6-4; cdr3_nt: TGTGCCAGCAGTGACTCCGCGAATGGGTACGCTGAAGCTTTCTTT; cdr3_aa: CASSDSANGYAEAFF
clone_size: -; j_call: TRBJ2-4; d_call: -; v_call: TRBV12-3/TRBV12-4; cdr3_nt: TGTGCCAGCAGCCGTGGGGCGGAAAACATTCAGTACTTC; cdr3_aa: CASSRGAENIQYF
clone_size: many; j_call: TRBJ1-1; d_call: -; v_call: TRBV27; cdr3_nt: TGTGCCAGCAGTTTATCGGGGATGAACACTGAAGCTTTCTTT; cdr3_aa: CASSLSGMNTEAFF
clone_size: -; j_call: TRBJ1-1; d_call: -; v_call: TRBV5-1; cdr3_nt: TGCGCCAGCAGCTTGGATGGGGGCCTTGGGAATGAAGCTTTCTTT; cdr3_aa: CASSLDGGLGNEAFF
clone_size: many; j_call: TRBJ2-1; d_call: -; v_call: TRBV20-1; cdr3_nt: TGCAGTGCCCCACCGCGCGGCGGGTCTCACTACAATGAGCAGTTCTTC; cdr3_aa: CSAPPRGGSHYNEQFF
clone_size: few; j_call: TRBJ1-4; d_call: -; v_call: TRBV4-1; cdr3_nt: TGCGCCAGCAGCCAAGTTACGGCAGGGAATGAAAAACTGTTTTTT; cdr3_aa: CASSQVTAGNEKLFF
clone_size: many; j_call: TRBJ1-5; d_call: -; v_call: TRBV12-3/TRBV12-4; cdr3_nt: TGTGCCAGCAGTTTAGCGCCCGTCGGTCAGCCCCAGCATTTT; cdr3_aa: CASSLAPVGQPQHF
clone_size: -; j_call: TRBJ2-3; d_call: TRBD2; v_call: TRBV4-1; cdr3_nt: TGCGCCAGCAGCCAGCTAGCGGGCCCCTCCACAGATACGCAGTATTTT; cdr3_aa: CASSQLAGPSTDTQYF
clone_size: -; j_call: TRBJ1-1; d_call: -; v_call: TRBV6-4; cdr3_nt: TGTGCCAGCAGCTTCGAACAGGACACTGAAGCTTTCTTT; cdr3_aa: CASSFEQDTEAFF
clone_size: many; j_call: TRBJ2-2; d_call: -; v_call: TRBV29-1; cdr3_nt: TGCAGCGTTGTAGGGCAAACCGGGGAGCTGTTTTTT; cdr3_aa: CSVVGQTGELFF